This T cell receptor (delta chain) was retrieved from a study of Vδ1+ human thymocytes. Notes on the study in general: Donors shared many TRG clonotypes but few TRD clonotypes. In the thymus, TRG and TRD repertoires looked highly polyclonal with Gaussian CDR3 lengths. Despite high sort purity, about 20% of thymic T cell receptor delta sequences were Vdelta2.

This clone was seen once. Its antigen is currently unknown. An end of the junction does not agree with germline; a read error may underlie this. The identical CDR3 is also encoded by other nucleotide sequences in the sample. The template was reverse-transcribed extracted RNA. The CDR3 regions were amplified by multiplex PCR from V-gene primers to a constant-region primer. TCRdb reprocessed the multiplex PCR reads through CATT. The profile covers tens of thousands of delta-chain clones, with around 32% appearing a single time and about 1.6% taken by the ten largest. Germline lookup yields CDR1 TSWWSYY and CDR2 QGS. The CDR3 runs 22 residues.

The material sequenced was Vdelta1+ gamma-delta thymocytes from the thymus. The subset was: FACS-sorted CD3+ TCRalphabeta- TCRVdelta1+ TCRVdelta2- thymocytes. This chain connects TRDV1 to TRDJ1, with 9 bases that match TRDD3. The source is a boy in the first two years of life who had congenital heart surgery. The CDR3 bases are TGTGCCCTTGGGGACCCGCGGTTCCACCAAGACTGGGGGACGACCTTCACCGATAAACTCATCTTT. Translation: CALGDPRFHQDWGTTFTDKLIF.